The 30 T cell receptor beta chains reported below all come from one sample, sequenced in a study of response to subunit inactivated influenza vaccine. TCRdb recomputed calls from the RT-PCR reads with MiXCR, one row per CDR3 protein. Among roughly 150,000 distinct CDR3 sequences, approximately 11% were seen once, and the ten largest hold 12%. This material consisted of non-naive T cells sorted from PBMCs, taken roughly 45 days after vaccination. Receptors originate from a man aged 50 or older who received an inactivated influenza vaccine.

V and J are TRBV14 and TRBJ2-1, with 10 bases that match TRBD1. V gave up 2 bases and J gave up 9 bases; unmatched junction bases: 7. From germline, CDR1 is SGHDN and CDR2 FVKESK. This CDR3 region has 15 residues. This chain's CDR3 is CASSQHPGQGSEQFF. In DNA form, the CDR3 reads TGTGCCAGCAGCCAACATCCGGGACAGGGGAGTGAGCAGTTCTTC.

This chain joins TRBV28 and TRBJ2-5, with a possible D match to TRBD2 (5 bases). Trimming removed 2 bases from V and 5 bases from J, with 24 bases in between. CDR1 and CDR2 from the germline V gene are MDHEN and SYDVKM. The CDR3 is made up of 18 amino acids. The CDR3 region is CASSLGESHNERWETQYF. For the CDR3, the DNA is TGTGCCAGCAGTTTAGGGGAGTCTCACAACGAGAGGTGGGAGACCCAGTACTTC.

This clonotype was counted a few times. The rearrangement links TRBV9 to TRBJ2-2; 15 bases match TRBD2. J was trimmed by 1 base and V by 2 bases; bases with no gene match: 6. Germline loops: CDR1 SGDLS, CDR2 YYNGEE. CDR3 size: 19 residues. The CDR3 region is CASSVTPGLAGGNTGELFF. CDR3 nucleotides: TGTGCCAGCAGCGTCACCCCGGGACTAGCGGGAGGGAACACCGGGGAGCTGTTTTTT.

The table lists this clonotype with many counts. The V call is TRBV30, the J call TRBJ2-1; no firm D call. Trimming cost V 3 bases and J 7 bases, with 10 bases left between them. This CDR3 is built from 12 residues. Germline lookup yields CDR1 GTSNPN and CDR2 SVGIG (reference sequence). In DNA, the CDR3 is TGTGCCTGGAGAGGCTTTGTTAATGAGCAGTTCTTC. Translated, it gives CAWRGFVNEQFF.

The CDR3 bases are TGTGCCACCAGCAGAGGGACAGGGGGAAAGGGGGAGCAGTACTTC. It codes for CATSRGTGGKGEQYF. The chain uses TRBV15 and TRBJ2-7, with 10 bases lining up with TRBD1. J gave up 7 bases and V 1 base, and 7 bases lay outside the gene matches. Per germline, CDR1 LNHNV and CDR2 YYDKDF (reference sequence). This CDR3 is 15 amino acids long.

At least ten counts were recorded for this clonotype. The V gene is TRBV12-3 or TRBV12-4, the J gene TRBJ1-2, with D unresolved. Trimming shortened V by 5 bases and J by 6 bases, and 10 bases separated the two germline ends. The CDR3 spans 12 residues. CDR3 sequence: CASSGEVDGYTF. CDR3 coding DNA: TGTGCCAGCAGTGGAGAGGTGGATGGCTACACCTTC.

This clonotype came up many times. The V and J genes are TRBV5-1 and TRBJ2-5, with D hard to call. Trimming left V 3 bases short and J 1 base short, with 1 base between. Germline-derived CDR1 and CDR2 are SGHRS and YFSETQ. The CDR3 is 11 residues long. CDR3 nucleotide sequence: TGCGCCAGCAGCTCCCAAGAGACCCAGTACTTC. Residues: CASSSQETQYF.

This clonotype was observed many times. V is TRBV7-3 and J is TRBJ2-2; TRBD2 agrees at 8 bases. Per germline, CDR1 SGHTA and CDR2 FQGTGA. The CDR3 has 15 residues. Unmatched junction bases numbered 9, after V lost 8 bases and J lost 4 bases. CDR3 sequence reads: CASARGGRGTGELFF. CDR3 nucleotide sequence: TGTGCCAGCGCACGCGGGGGGCGCGGCACCGGGGAGCTGTTTTTT.

The chain links TRBV11-2 to TRBJ2-1; 10 nucleotides line up with TRBD2. V trimming: 5 bases; J trimming: 9 bases; junction bases outside the gene matches: 16. The CDR3 loop spans 17 amino acids. Germline V lookup: CDR1 SGHAT, CDR2 FQNNGV. The CDR3 coding sequence is TGTGCCAGCAGCCTATCGTTAGCGGGAGGACCGGGGGGTGAGCAGTTCTTC. Residues: CASSLSLAGGPGGEQFF.

This clonotype was detected many times. The chain uses TRBV5-6 and TRBJ2-2; D gene uncertain. CDR3 length: 15 amino acids. Germline CDR1 reads SGHDT; CDR2 reads YYEEEE. Trimming stripped 2 bases from V and 0 bases from J, with 8 bases between. This CDR3 reads CASSFGGTNTGELFF. The CDR3 nucleotides read TGTGCCAGCAGCTTCGGCGGTACGAACACCGGGGAGCTGTTTTTT.

The chain links TRBV20-1 to TRBJ1-1; TRBD1 matches at 10 bases. Germline loops: CDR1 DFQATT, CDR2 SNEGSKA (reference sequence). The length of the CDR3 is 13 residues. The V segment lost 6 bases and the J segment 6 bases; nucleotides outside the gene matches: 7. CDR3: CSAWGQGSPEAFF. CDR3 nucleotides: TGCAGTGCCTGGGGACAGGGGAGCCCTGAAGCTTTCTTT.

This clonotype turned up a few times. The CDR3 spells CASSPRGSVTPYNEQFF. The CDR3 DNA follows: TGTGCCAGCAGTCCCCGCGGTAGCGTCACGCCCTACAATGAGCAGTTCTTC. This sequence joins TRBV27 and TRBJ2-1, with D tentatively TRBD2 (5 bases). CDR1 is MNHEY and CDR2 is SMNVEV in the germline V gene (reference sequence). V was pared by 5 bases and J by 2 bases, with 19 bases between. This CDR3 comprises 17 residues.

This clonotype was seen once. CDR3 nucleotide sequence: TGTGCCTGTCGAGGTATTAGCGGATCCACAGATACGCAGTATTTT. It is translated as CACRGISGSTDTQYF. This sequence joins TRBV30 and TRBJ2-3, with a possible D match to TRBD2 (6 bases). The CDR3 covers 15 residues. Germline V gene lookup returns CDR1 GTSNPN and CDR2 SVGIG (reference sequence). Trimming took off 6 bases at V and 2 bases at J, with 18 bases between the two ends.

This clonotype was seen a handful of times. The chain uses TRBV18 and TRBJ1-1; no definite D call. V dropped 3 bases and J dropped 3 bases, with 11 bases sitting between them. In germline, CDR1 is KGHSH, CDR2 LQKENI. This CDR3 region has 14 residues. The chain's CDR3 is CASSPGLRDTEAFF. The CDR3 region has the DNA TGTGCCAGCTCACCCGGGCTCCGGGACACTGAAGCTTTCTTT.

This clonotype was observed a handful of times. The rearrangement uses TRBV7-8 and TRBJ2-1; TRBD2 matches at 7 bases. CDR1 and CDR2 (germline): SGHVS, FQNEAQ. The CDR3 has 17 residues. The V gene end was trimmed by 2 bases and the J gene end by 0 bases; junction bases not matched to a gene: 7. The CDR3 sequence: CASSLTSALPSYNEQFF. CDR3 nucleotides: TGTGCCAGCAGCTTAACTAGCGCACTACCCTCCTACAATGAGCAGTTCTTC.

This clonotype was observed a few times. The chain couples TRBV6-2 or TRBV6-3 to TRBJ2-2, with D hard to call. Germline V gives CDR1 MNHEY, CDR2 SVGEGT. This CDR3 comprises 14 residues. Between the trimmed V and J ends, which lost 6 bases and 1 base, there was a span of 9 bases. The CDR3 protein is CASSFTQNTGELFF. As DNA, the CDR3 is TGTGCCAGCAGCTTCACACAGAACACCGGGGAGCTGTTTTTT.

This clonotype was counted only a few times. The rearrangement uses TRBV20-1 and TRBJ2-1; no firm D call. This CDR3 is built from 12 residues. V gave up 6 bases and J gave up 7 bases, with 13 bases separating them. CDR1 and CDR2 (germline): DFQATT, SNEGSKA (reference sequence). In DNA form, the CDR3 reads TGCAGTGCCCATCCACAGCGAAATGAGCAGTTCTTC. It is translated as CSAHPQRNEQFF.

A few counts support this clonotype. The V and J genes are TRBV29-1 and TRBJ2-2, with no clear D. V shed 3 bases and J shed 7 bases, with 9 bases lying between them. This CDR3 has 12 amino acids. Germline CDR1 reads SQVTM; CDR2 reads ANQGSEA. CDR3 protein: CSVEGGGGELFF. Here the CDR3 DNA reads TGCAGCGTTGAGGGTGGTGGCGGGGAGCTGTTTTTT.

J is TRBJ2-4 and V is TRBV29-1, with TRBD2 matching 7 bases. The CDR3 spans 14 residues. CDR1 is SQVTM and CDR2 is ANQGSEA in the germline V gene. The ends lost 4 bases at V and 1 base at J; junction bases unmatched: 4. The CDR3 region is CSVGGGEAKNIQYF. CDR3 sequence (DNA): TGCAGCGTTGGGGGAGGGGAGGCCAAAAACATTCAGTACTTC. The full variable domain, completed using reference TRBV29-1 and TRBJ2-4, is SAVISQKPSRDICQRGTSLTIQCQVDSQVTMMFWYRQQPGQSLTLIATANQGSEATYESGFVIDKFPISRPNLTFSTLTVSNMSPEDSSIYLCSVGGGEAKNIQYFGAGTRLSVL.

The CDR3 DNA reads as TGTGCCAGCAGCGCCACCGGGACGGATAACACCGGGGAGCTGTTTTTT. Translation gives CASSATGTDNTGELFF. The rearrangement links TRBV9 to TRBJ2-2; D may be TRBD1 or TRBD2 (5 bases each). The CDR3 consists of 16 residues. The V and J ends lost 3 bases and 2 bases respectively, with 14 bases between them. Germline CDR1 reads SGDLS; CDR2 reads YYNGEE.

This clonotype has a handful of counts. The rearrangement uses TRBV2 and TRBJ2-2; 13 bases are a match to TRBD2. The CDR3 runs 19 residues. V lost 4 bases and J lost 1; bases outside the gene matches: 9. Germline values: CDR1 SNHLY, CDR2 FYNNEI. The CDR3, as DNA: TGTGCCAGCAGTGGGCCCTGGACTAGCGGGGGCCAGAACACCGGGGAGCTGTTTTTT. Its protein product is CASSGPWTSGGQNTGELFF.

Written as DNA, the CDR3 is TGTGCCAGCTCACCACCCAACAGGGCCTACGAGCAGTACTTC. The encoded protein is CASSPPNRAYEQYF. The genes are TRBV18 and TRBJ2-7, with a weak D call TRBD1 (6 bases). The CDR3 runs 14 residues. V was trimmed by 0 bases and J by 2 bases, leaving 8 bases between them. Germline CDR1 reads KGHSH; CDR2 reads LQKENI.

This clonotype has at least ten counts. This chain uses TRBV4-3 with TRBJ1-6; TRBD1 agrees at 8 bases. The germline V gene has CDR1 LGHNA and CDR2 YSLEER. With 1 base clipped from V and 5 bases from J, the junction kept 4 bases outside the gene matches. This CDR3 is 16 amino acids long. CDR3 sequence (DNA): TGCGCCAGCAGCCAAGGGACAGGGTTGAATAATTCACCCCTCCACTTT. It encodes CASSQGTGLNNSPLHF.

This clonotype was observed a handful of times. This sequence joins TRBV7-2 and TRBJ2-3; D gene unclear. This CDR3 has 14 amino acids. V lost 1 base, J lost 6 bases, and 11 bases lay in between. CDR1 is SGHTA and CDR2 is FQGNSA in the germline V gene. The CDR3 reads CASSLDVVRDTQYF. As DNA, the CDR3 is TGTGCCAGCAGCTTAGATGTCGTCCGGGATACGCAGTATTTT.

This chain joins TRBV2 and TRBJ2-1; D gene uncertain. CDR3 length: 11 amino acids. Germline lookup yields CDR1 SNHLY and CDR2 FYNNEI. Trimming cost V 9 bases and J 0 bases, with 3 bases left between them. CDR3 nucleotide sequence: TGTGCCAGTGGCTCCTACAATGAGCAGTTCTTC. It encodes CASGSYNEQFF.

This clonotype was counted at least ten times. This rearrangement joins TRBV28 to TRBJ2-7; the match to TRBD2 covers 7 bases. The CDR3 is made up of 14 amino acids. V lost 1 base, J lost 6 bases, and 6 bases stayed unmatched. The germline V gene encodes CDR1 MDHEN and CDR2 SYDVKM. In nucleotides, the CDR3 is TGTGCCAGCAGTTTATCGGGAGGCAATGGCGAGCAGTACTTC. Amino acids: CASSLSGGNGEQYF. Drawing the rest from reference TRBV28 and TRBJ2-7, the complete variable domain is DVKVTQSSRYLVKRTGEKVFLECVQDMDHENMFWYRQDPGLGLRLIYFSYDVKMKEKGDIPEGYSVSREKKERFSLILESASTNQTSMYLCASSLSGGNGEQYFGPGTRLTVT.

The V and J genes are TRBV5-1 and TRBJ2-1; perhaps TRBD2 as D (5 bases). CDR1 SGHRS and CDR2 YFSETQ come from the germline V gene. V was cut by 0 bases and J by 8 bases, with 12 bases left in between. The length of the CDR3 is 14 residues. The CDR3 protein is CASSLDRGWDEQFF. In nucleotides, the CDR3 is TGCGCCAGCAGCTTGGATCGGGGTTGGGATGAGCAGTTCTTC.

This clonotype showed up many times. This chain connects TRBV5-1 to TRBJ2-3; the match to TRBD2 covers 8 bases. The CDR3 totals 16 residues. Germline V gene sequence: CDR1 SGHRS, CDR2 YFSETQ. The V segment lost 2 bases and the J segment 2 bases; nucleotides outside the gene matches: 7. CDR3: CASSFRTSSYTDTQYF. The CDR3 region has the DNA TGCGCCAGCAGCTTTAGGACTAGCAGTTACACAGATACGCAGTATTTT. Combining the CDR3 with reference TRBV5-1 and TRBJ2-3 gives the whole variable domain KAGVTQTPRYLIKTRGQQVTLSCSPISGHRSVSWYQQTPGQGLQFLFEYFSETQRNKGNFPGRFSGRQFSNSRSEMNVSTLELGDSALYLCASSFRTSSYTDTQYFGPGTRLTVL.

This clonotype was seen a handful of times. The J gene is TRBJ2-5, the V gene TRBV20-1, with 8 nucleotides matching TRBD2. Germline V gives CDR1 DFQATT, CDR2 SNEGSKA (reference sequence). After removal of 5 bases from V and 4 bases from J, the junction contained 9 bases not matched to a gene. This CDR3 region has 14 residues. The CDR3, as DNA: TGCAGTGCTGGGGGGACTAGTAGTAGAGAGACCCAGTACTTC. It translates to CSAGGTSSRETQYF.

Ten or more counts support this clonotype. The chain employs TRBV20-1 and TRBJ2-5; 9 bases fit TRBD2. Germline V CDR1 and CDR2: DFQATT, SNEGSKA (reference sequence). The CDR3 is 15 amino acids. V was clipped by 1 base and J by 4 bases; unmatched bases: 7. The CDR3 DNA reads TGCAGTGCTAGAGTAGCGGGGGCCGTCGTAGAGACCCAGTACTTC. Protein: CSARVAGAVVETQYF.